This T cell receptor beta chain was documented in a study of identical twins. Regarding the study as a whole: Where out-of-frame alpha sequences were twin-shared, they showed excess low generation probability.

This clonotype was recorded a few times. The antigen is not known. Each CDR3 protein gets one entry after TCRdb re-called the 5' RACE reads with MiXCR. The sample carries about 890,000 distinct CDR3 sequences, about 12% recorded once. Everyone who gave samples was a healthy Caucasian. The CDR3 consists of 15 residues. Trimming removed 2 bases at V and 7 bases at J, with 15 bases between. Germline V CDR1 and CDR2: SEHNR, FQNEAQ (reference sequence). The same sample was also studied in work on yellow fever vaccine responses in identical twins.

Sequencing was performed on PBMCs. V gene TRBV7-9 combines with J gene TRBJ2-1; TRBD2 is a possible D gene (6 bases). This clonotype originated in a woman between 18 and 30 years old in good health. The CDR3 reads CASSLNGGMGNEQFF. The DNA of the CDR3 is TGTGCCAGCAGCTTAAATGGCGGGATGGGTAATGAGCAGTTCTTC.